Listed below are T cell receptor beta chains from one sample, sequenced in a study of cytomegalovirus exposure and HLA in healthy donors. Method: immunoSEQ multiplex PCR; TCRdb's copy keeps in-frame clones and lacks some. The sample lists 150,000 to 200,000 clones, about 90% occurring once. The sequenced sample consisted of PBMCs. The receptor set was obtained from a girl less than two years old in good health and CMV-seronegative. Each CDR3 is given with its conserved first and last residue. A D gene is named only where the DNA matches it firmly. For some rows the clone size is stated as once, few or many, or as a class when expanded; others skip it.

d_gene: TRBD2; j_gene: TRBJ2-3; v_gene: TRBV4-3; abundance: -; CDR3nt: TGCGCCAGCAGCCCCGGGACTAGCGGGAGGGCCCTCGGGACAGATACGCAGTATTTT; CDR3aa: CASSPGTSGRALGTDTQYF
d_gene: TRBD1; j_gene: TRBJ1-4; v_gene: TRBV6-6; abundance: -; CDR3nt: TGTGCCAGCAGTCCCAGACAACAGGGGGCGGAAAAACTGTTTTTT; CDR3aa: CASSPRQQGAEKLFF
d_gene: TRBD1; j_gene: TRBJ2-7; v_gene: TRBV7-9; abundance: -; CDR3nt: TGTGCCAGCAACGGGGGACAGGGACATTACGAGCAGTACTTC; CDR3aa: CASNGGQGHYEQYF
d_gene: TRBD1; j_gene: TRBJ2-2; v_gene: TRBV9; abundance: once; CDR3nt: TGTGCCAGCAGCGTAGCCGGGACAGTCGTCGGGGAGCTGTTTTTT; CDR3aa: CASSVAGTVVGELFF
d_gene: TRBD1; j_gene: TRBJ2-5; v_gene: TRBV13; abundance: -; CDR3nt: TGTGCCAGCAGCTCGATGGTGGGACAGGGGTCGGAGACCCAGTACTTC; CDR3aa: CASSSMVGQGSETQYF
d_gene: TRBD2; j_gene: TRBJ2-1; v_gene: TRBV6-1; abundance: -; CDR3nt: TGTGCCAGCAGGGGAACTAGCGGGAGCCGTAATGAGCAGTTCTTC; CDR3aa: CASRGTSGSRNEQFF
d_gene: TRBD1; j_gene: TRBJ2-5; v_gene: TRBV10-3; abundance: once; CDR3nt: TGTGCCATCAGTGACCCTGGGGGGGGACAGGGGGAAGGTACCCAGTACTTC; CDR3aa: CAISDPGGGQGEGTQYF
d_gene: -; j_gene: TRBJ1-1; v_gene: TRBV27; abundance: -; CDR3nt: TGTGCCAGCAGTTTTCATGACGGAGTCACTGAAGCTTTCTTT; CDR3aa: CASSFHDGVTEAFF
d_gene: TRBD2; j_gene: TRBJ2-7; v_gene: TRBV7-9; abundance: -; CDR3nt: TGTGCCAGCAGCTTGGCTAGCGGGCGCTCCTACGAGCAGTACTTC; CDR3aa: CASSLASGRSYEQYF
d_gene: -; j_gene: TRBJ2-7; v_gene: TRBV21-1; abundance: -; CDR3nt: TGTGCCAGTCTAACGTTAAACGGGGGTTCCTACGAGCAGTACTTC; CDR3aa: CASLTLNGGSYEQYF
d_gene: TRBD1; j_gene: TRBJ1-5; v_gene: TRBV7-8; abundance: -; CDR3nt: TGTGCCAGCAGCCCCGCCGGGACAGGGGGCGTTCAGCCCCAGCATTTT; CDR3aa: CASSPAGTGGVQPQHF
d_gene: TRBD1; j_gene: TRBJ2-1; v_gene: TRBV4-2; abundance: -; CDR3nt: TGTGCCAGCAGCCAAGTTGGTTCAGGGGGCATTTACAATGAGCAGTTCTTC; CDR3aa: CASSQVGSGGIYNEQFF
d_gene: -; j_gene: TRBJ2-1; v_gene: TRBV4-3; abundance: few; CDR3nt: TGCGCCAGCAGCCAAGATCCACCAGGGGCAGGTGAGCAGTTCTTC; CDR3aa: CASSQDPPGAGEQFF
d_gene: -; j_gene: TRBJ2-3; v_gene: TRBV27; abundance: once; CDR3nt: TGTGCCAGCAGCCGTAGACCCATAGCAGACTCCACAGATACGCAGTATTTT; CDR3aa: CASSRRPIADSTDTQYF
d_gene: TRBD2; j_gene: TRBJ2-1; v_gene: TRBV19; abundance: -; CDR3nt: TGTGCCAGTAGTATGGGTCCCGCGGGAGGTCGCTACAATGAGCAGTTCTTC; CDR3aa: CASSMGPAGGRYNEQFF
d_gene: -; j_gene: TRBJ2-7; v_gene: TRBV7-6; abundance: -; CDR3nt: TGTGCCAGCAGCTTAGGCGGGACTCCAAGCTCCTACGAGCAGTACTTC; CDR3aa: CASSLGGTPSSYEQYF
d_gene: TRBD1; j_gene: TRBJ2-2; v_gene: TRBV4-1; abundance: -; CDR3nt: TGCGCCAGCAGCCAGGACAGGGGAGTGAGCGACAACACCGGGGAGCTGTTTTTT; CDR3aa: CASSQDRGVSDNTGELFF
d_gene: -; j_gene: TRBJ1-5; v_gene: TRBV6-1; abundance: -; CDR3nt: TGTGCCAGCAGTGAGGCCCGATATCAGCCCCAGCATTTT; CDR3aa: CASSEARYQPQHF
d_gene: -; j_gene: TRBJ1-3; v_gene: TRBV19; abundance: -; CDR3nt: TGTGCCAGTAGTATCTGGGACAACTCTGGAAACACCATATATTTT; CDR3aa: CASSIWDNSGNTIYF
d_gene: TRBD1; j_gene: TRBJ1-2; v_gene: TRBV27; abundance: few; CDR3nt: TGTGCCAGCAGTTTATTAGGACAGGGTGAGCTCCATAACTATGGCTACACCTTC; CDR3aa: CASSLLGQGELHNYGYTF
d_gene: TRBD1; j_gene: TRBJ1-4; v_gene: TRBV5-1; abundance: -; CDR3nt: TGCGCCAGCAGCTCCGACAGGGTTGAAAAACTGTTTTTT; CDR3aa: CASSSDRVEKLFF
d_gene: TRBD2; j_gene: TRBJ2-1; v_gene: TRBV27; abundance: -; CDR3nt: TGTGCCAGCAGCCCCGGGACTAGCAGCTACAATGAGCAGTTCTTC; CDR3aa: CASSPGTSSYNEQFF
d_gene: -; j_gene: TRBJ2-7; v_gene: TRBV5-1; abundance: -; CDR3nt: TGCGCCAGCAGCTCCTTGACAGGACCCTCCTACGAGCAGTACTTC; CDR3aa: CASSSLTGPSYEQYF
d_gene: -; j_gene: TRBJ2-3; v_gene: TRBV5-6; abundance: -; CDR3nt: TGTGCCAGCAGCATTACGACTAGTTCCACAGATACGCAGTATTTT; CDR3aa: CASSITTSSTDTQYF
d_gene: -; j_gene: TRBJ2-6; v_gene: TRBV29-1; abundance: -; CDR3nt: TGCAGCGTTCCTGTGGTCCTGTCTTTCTACTCTGGGGCCAACGTCCTGACTTTC; CDR3aa: CSVPVVLSFYSGANVLTF
d_gene: TRBD1; j_gene: TRBJ2-2; v_gene: TRBV27; abundance: -; CDR3nt: TGTGCCAGCCGCCTGGACAGGGGGGTTTGGGGGGAGCTGTTTTTT; CDR3aa: CASRLDRGVWGELFF
d_gene: TRBD1; j_gene: TRBJ1-1; v_gene: TRBV23-1; abundance: -; CDR3nt: TGCGCCAGCAGTCAACCAGGGGGCGCGATGAACACTGAAGCTTTCTTT; CDR3aa: CASSQPGGAMNTEAFF
d_gene: TRBD2; j_gene: TRBJ2-5; v_gene: TRBV7-9; abundance: -; CDR3nt: TGTGCCAGCAGCTTAGACGCGGGAGCCTCACAAGAGACCCAGTACTTC; CDR3aa: CASSLDAGASQETQYF
d_gene: -; j_gene: TRBJ2-7; v_gene: TRBV4-1; abundance: few; CDR3nt: TGCGCCAGCAGCCAAGTGGCGGGCCAACGCTACGAGCAGTACTTC; CDR3aa: CASSQVAGQRYEQYF
d_gene: TRBD1; j_gene: TRBJ1-5; v_gene: TRBV2; abundance: -; CDR3nt: TGTGCCAGCAGCCCCGACGGACAGGGCAATCAGCCCCAGCATTTT; CDR3aa: CASSPDGQGNQPQHF
d_gene: TRBD1; j_gene: TRBJ1-2; v_gene: TRBV6-5; abundance: -; CDR3nt: TGTGCCAGCAGTTACGGGAGGCCAGGGGGGTATGGCTACACCTTC; CDR3aa: CASSYGRPGGYGYTF
d_gene: TRBD2; j_gene: TRBJ2-1; v_gene: TRBV4-3; abundance: -; CDR3nt: TGCGCCAGCAGCCAAGATCAAACGGGAGGCTTCCGTGAGCAGTTCTTC; CDR3aa: CASSQDQTGGFREQFF
d_gene: TRBD2; j_gene: TRBJ2-2; v_gene: TRBV18; abundance: -; CDR3nt: TGTGCCAGCTCACCACCGGGACTAGCGGCCGGGGAGCTGTTTTTT; CDR3aa: CASSPPGLAAGELFF
d_gene: TRBD2; j_gene: TRBJ2-7; v_gene: TRBV4-1; abundance: -; CDR3nt: TGCGCCAGCAGTCCCGCTAGCGGGGGGGACTACGAGCAGTACTTC; CDR3aa: CASSPASGGDYEQYF
d_gene: TRBD1; j_gene: TRBJ2-7; v_gene: TRBV25-1; abundance: -; CDR3nt: TGTGCCAGCAGTGACTCCGACAGGGGGCTTTACGAGCAGTACTTC; CDR3aa: CASSDSDRGLYEQYF
d_gene: -; j_gene: TRBJ1-2; v_gene: TRBV7-2; abundance: -; CDR3nt: TGTGCCAGCAGCTTAGTAGAGAGTGGCTACACCTTC; CDR3aa: CASSLVESGYTF
d_gene: -; j_gene: TRBJ2-1; v_gene: TRBV5-1; abundance: -; CDR3nt: TGCGCCAGCAGCCTGGACGGGAACAATGAGCAGTTCTTC; CDR3aa: CASSLDGNNEQFF
d_gene: -; j_gene: TRBJ2-7; v_gene: TRBV4-1; abundance: once; CDR3nt: TGCGCCAGCAGCCAAACGGACAGCTTACCCTACGAGCAGTACTTC; CDR3aa: CASSQTDSLPYEQYF
d_gene: -; j_gene: TRBJ2-7; v_gene: TRBV23-1; abundance: -; CDR3nt: TGCGCCAGCAGTCAACCAGGCGTAACCCCCTCCTACGAGCAGTACTTC; CDR3aa: CASSQPGVTPSYEQYF
d_gene: -; j_gene: TRBJ2-3; v_gene: TRBV5-1; abundance: -; CDR3nt: TGCGCCAGCAGCTTACTTAGCACAGATACGCAGTATTTT; CDR3aa: CASSLLSTDTQYF
d_gene: TRBD2; j_gene: TRBJ2-1; v_gene: TRBV7-6; abundance: -; CDR3nt: TGTGCCAGCAGCCGCACCGGCGGGGGCTACAATGAGCAGTTCTTC; CDR3aa: CASSRTGGGYNEQFF
d_gene: TRBD1; j_gene: TRBJ1-5; v_gene: TRBV2; abundance: -; CDR3nt: TGTGCCAGCAGGCGGACAGGGCTTCAGCCCCAGCATTTT; CDR3aa: CASRRTGLQPQHF
d_gene: -; j_gene: TRBJ1-3; v_gene: TRBV11-1; abundance: -; CDR3nt: TGTGCCAGCAGCTGGGGAAGGGGCTCTGGAAACACCATATATTTT; CDR3aa: CASSWGRGSGNTIYF
d_gene: -; j_gene: TRBJ1-1; v_gene: TRBV6-5; abundance: -; CDR3nt: TGTGCCAGCAGTTACGGGGGCATGAACACTGAAGCTTTCTTT; CDR3aa: CASSYGGMNTEAFF
d_gene: -; j_gene: TRBJ2-1; v_gene: TRBV7-9; abundance: -; CDR3nt: TGTGCCAGCAGCAACACCCGACTCGAAGGCATACGCAATGAGCAGTTCTTC; CDR3aa: CASSNTRLEGIRNEQFF
d_gene: TRBD1; j_gene: TRBJ1-5; v_gene: TRBV7-2; abundance: -; CDR3nt: TGTGCCAGCAGCTCTGGACAGGGTGGAAGCAATCAGCCCCAGCATTTT; CDR3aa: CASSSGQGGSNQPQHF
d_gene: -; j_gene: TRBJ2-1; v_gene: TRBV2; abundance: once; CDR3nt: TGTGCCAGCAGTGAAGTGGCGGAAAGCGAGCAGTTCTTC; CDR3aa: CASSEVAESEQFF
d_gene: TRBD1; j_gene: TRBJ2-6; v_gene: TRBV30; abundance: -; CDR3nt: TGTGCCTGCCAGACAGGGGGAGGGGCCAACGTCCTGACTTTC; CDR3aa: CACQTGGGANVLTF
d_gene: TRBD2; j_gene: TRBJ2-7; v_gene: TRBV11-2; abundance: -; CDR3nt: TGTGCCAGCAGCTTAAGGTCCGTGGGAGGGCTCGGCGAGCAGTACTTC; CDR3aa: CASSLRSVGGLGEQYF
d_gene: TRBD2; j_gene: TRBJ2-7; v_gene: TRBV29-1; abundance: -; CDR3nt: TGCAGCGTTGAAGTAGGGGTTAGTAGCGGGACCATGTCCTACGAGCAGTACTTT; CDR3aa: CSVEVGVSSGTMSYEQYF
d_gene: -; j_gene: TRBJ2-7; v_gene: TRBV6-1; abundance: -; CDR3nt: TGTGCCAGCAGTGAAGCAGGCGCTAGCGCCTACGAGCAGTACTTC; CDR3aa: CASSEAGASAYEQYF
d_gene: -; j_gene: TRBJ2-1; v_gene: TRBV19; abundance: -; CDR3nt: TGTGCCACCACACCTTCCTACAGCTCCTACAATGAGCAGTTCTTC; CDR3aa: CATTPSYSSYNEQFF
d_gene: -; j_gene: TRBJ1-2; v_gene: TRBV7-9; abundance: -; CDR3nt: TGTTCCAGCAGCTTAAAGGGGTTCAACTACACCTTC; CDR3aa: CSSSLKGFNYTF
d_gene: TRBD1; j_gene: TRBJ2-5; v_gene: TRBV6-6; abundance: -; CDR3nt: TGTGCCAGCGGCAATACAGGGGGCTTACAGGAGACCCAGTACTTC; CDR3aa: CASGNTGGLQETQYF